This entry describes one TCR beta chain. Which antigen it targets is not known. It has no much larger one-base neighbor in the sample; base qualities were not kept. The CDR3 goes from the cysteine to the phenylalanine over 11 residues. Only CDR3 DNA is held: 33 bases, read in frame from base 1. Trimming removed 3 bases from V and 6 bases from J, leaving 5 bases between the germline ends. CDR1 and CDR2, looked up from the germline V gene (reference sequence), are DFQATT and SNEGSKA. This entry belongs to a study of Ad26.COV2.S vaccination and SARS-CoV-2 variants (dated by TCRdb to the early 2020s). Looking at the study overall: Donors in the vaccine arm were drawn from COV1001, a phase I-IIa trial of Ad26.COV2.S in healthy adults that was multicentre, randomized, double-blind and placebo-controlled. Participants in the trial were split at random into five groups of five each, receiving low-dose or high-dose Ad26.COV2.S once or twice, or else placebo on both occasions. A total of 32 samples were included in the TCR-sequenced set, comprising around 19 Ad26.COV2.S vaccine recipients, 5 placebo recipients and 8 SARS-CoV-2 convalescent individuals. Throughout the experiments and outcome assessment, investigators stayed blinded to trial group allocation. Ad26.COV2.S was administered intramuscularly at a dose of 5x10^10 or 1x10^11 viral particles, either as one shot or as two shots given 56 days apart. TCRbeta repertoire sequencing served as the tool for gauging how specific and how broad the SARS-CoV-2-reactive T cell receptors were following Ad26.COV2.S vaccination. The study at large found these results: Spike-specific TCR breadth was higher in Ad26.COV2.S recipients than in placebo recipients (P = 0.0014). After vaccination, spike-specific CD8+ and CD4+ T cell responses were reported to show substantial breadth. The study lacked the statistical power to compare responses across vaccine doses or regimens. Vaccine and placebo recipients had similar non-spike TCR breadth, a finding consistent with the vaccine containing only spike. According to the authors, total T cell responses may have been underestimated by the TCR breadth and depth analyses.

Sample treatment or condition, as interpreted from the label and publication: roughly 18 received Ad26.COV2.S at low or high dose, single or two shots; about 5 received placebo; per-sample allocation not given. For vaccine and placebo recipients, the sequenced repertoires came from samples collected on day 63 after the first injection. In Cohort 1b, roughly 26 adults aged 18-55 years were enrolled at a single site in Boston, USA, between 29 July and 7 August 2020. Ad26.COV2.S was a replication-incompetent adenovirus type 26 vector that expressed a prefusion-stabilized SARS-CoV-2 spike protein derived from the original Wuhan strain. The immunoSEQ Assay was used to sequence TCRbeta CDR3 regions. After extraction, genomic DNA underwent amplification by bias-controlled multiplex PCR, followed by high-throughput sequencing. The paper's processing steps were these. To quantify the absolute abundance of each unique TCRbeta CDR3 region, sequences were collapsed and filtered. T cell fraction was estimated by normalizing TCRbeta template counts to usable DNA, which was measured by amplifying reference genes present in all nucleated cells. Repertoire TCRs were annotated as SARS-CoV-2-specific when V gene, CDR3 amino acid sequence and J gene were exactly matched to a known reactive TCR set. The reference SARS-CoV-2 TCR set came from MIRA and was filtered for enrichment in COVID-19-positive ImmuneCODE repertoires, removing public or cross-reactive TCRs. Using the MIRA antigens, annotated TCRs were further analysed by specific ORF or by position within an ORF. Breadth was defined as annotated unique rearrangements over total unique productive rearrangements; depth was the summed frequency of those rearrangements. TCR breadth was compared between groups using two-sided Wilcoxon rank-sum tests. Not all clones reach the TCRdb copy of this immuneACCESS table, which keeps in-frame sequences only. Checked studies attribute under half of the gap to unresolved V genes and leave the rest unexplained. D and trimming come from the DNA, and the V and J calls and clone size come from that table. The sample yields hundreds of thousands of clones; roughly 84% were counted once. In total, the top ten clones hold roughly 3.1% of the sample.

The chain is made from TRBV20-1 and TRBJ2-2, with the D gene not clear enough to name. The sample was peripheral blood, taken in a trial of Ad26.COV2.S vaccine versus placebo. This TCR was recovered from a person between 18 and 65 years old who received the Ad26.COV2.S COVID-19 vaccine or a placebo. This receptor carries the CDR3 CSARASGELFF. The nucleotide sequence reads as follows: TGCAGTGCTAGGGCCTCCGGGGAGCTGTTTTTT.